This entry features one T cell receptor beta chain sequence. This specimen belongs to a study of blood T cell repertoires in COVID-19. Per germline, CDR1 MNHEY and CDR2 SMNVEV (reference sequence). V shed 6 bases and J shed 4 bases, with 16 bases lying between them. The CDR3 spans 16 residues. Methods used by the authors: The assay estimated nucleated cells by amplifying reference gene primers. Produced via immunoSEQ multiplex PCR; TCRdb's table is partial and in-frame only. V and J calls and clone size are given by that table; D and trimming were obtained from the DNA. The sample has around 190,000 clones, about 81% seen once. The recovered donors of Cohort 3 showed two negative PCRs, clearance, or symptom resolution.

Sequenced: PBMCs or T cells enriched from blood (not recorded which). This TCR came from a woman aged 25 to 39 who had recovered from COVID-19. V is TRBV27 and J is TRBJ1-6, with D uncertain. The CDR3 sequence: CASSPLLASYNSPLHF. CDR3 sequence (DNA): TGTGCCAGCAGCCCGCTTTTGGCCAGTTATAATTCACCCCTCCACTTT.